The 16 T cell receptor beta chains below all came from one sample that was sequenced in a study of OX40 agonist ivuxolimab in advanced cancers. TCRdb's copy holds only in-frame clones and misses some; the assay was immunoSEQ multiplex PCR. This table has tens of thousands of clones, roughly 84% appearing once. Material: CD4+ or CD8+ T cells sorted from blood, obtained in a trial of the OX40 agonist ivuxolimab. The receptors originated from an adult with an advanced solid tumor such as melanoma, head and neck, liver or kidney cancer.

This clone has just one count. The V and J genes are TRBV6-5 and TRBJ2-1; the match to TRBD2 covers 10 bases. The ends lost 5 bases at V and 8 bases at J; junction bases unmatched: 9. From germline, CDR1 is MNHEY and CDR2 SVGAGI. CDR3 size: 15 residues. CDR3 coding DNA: TGTGCCAGCAGTAAACTAGCGGGAAGTATCGATGAGCAGTTCTTC. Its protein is CASSKLAGSIDEQFF.

DNA for the CDR3: TGTGCCAGCAGCGGAAAACTAGCGGGGAGCACAGATACGCAGTATTTT. Translated, it gives CASSGKLAGSTDTQYF. This chain uses TRBV9 with TRBJ2-3; 10 bases align to TRBD2. J lost 0 bases, V lost 3 bases, and 4 bases had no gene match. Germline V gene sequence: CDR1 SGDLS, CDR2 YYNGEE. The CDR3 consists of 16 residues.

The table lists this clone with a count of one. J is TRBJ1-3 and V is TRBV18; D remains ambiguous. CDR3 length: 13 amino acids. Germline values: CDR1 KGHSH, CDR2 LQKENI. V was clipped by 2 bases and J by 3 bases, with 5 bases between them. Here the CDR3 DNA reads TGTGCCAGCTCACCATCCGTTGGAAACACCATATATTTT. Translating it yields CASSPSVGNTIYF.

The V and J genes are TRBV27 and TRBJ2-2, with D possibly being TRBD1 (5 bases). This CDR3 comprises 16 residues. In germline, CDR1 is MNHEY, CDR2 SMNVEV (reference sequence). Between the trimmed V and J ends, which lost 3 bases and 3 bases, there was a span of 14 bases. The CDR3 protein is CASSFPSGWDTGELFF. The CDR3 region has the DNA TGTGCCAGCAGTTTCCCTTCAGGGTGGGACACCGGGGAGCTGTTTTTT.

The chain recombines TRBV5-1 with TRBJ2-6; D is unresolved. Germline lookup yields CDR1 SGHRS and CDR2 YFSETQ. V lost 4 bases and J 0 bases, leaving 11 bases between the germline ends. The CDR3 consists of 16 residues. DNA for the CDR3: TGCGCCAGCAGCGGTACAGTTTACTCTGGGGCCAACGTCCTGACTTTC. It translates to CASSGTVYSGANVLTF. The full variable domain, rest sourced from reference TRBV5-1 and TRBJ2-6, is KAGVTQTPRYLIKTRGQQVTLSCSPISGHRSVSWYQQTPGQGLQFLFEYFSETQRNKGNFPGRFSGRQFSNSRSEMNVSTLELGDSALYLCASSGTVYSGANVLTFGAGSRLTVL.

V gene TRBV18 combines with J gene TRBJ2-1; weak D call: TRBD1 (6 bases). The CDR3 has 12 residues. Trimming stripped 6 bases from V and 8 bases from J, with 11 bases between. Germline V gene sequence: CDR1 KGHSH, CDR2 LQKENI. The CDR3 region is CASSSGVDEQFF. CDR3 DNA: TGTGCCAGCTCGTCAGGGGTCGATGAGCAGTTCTTC.

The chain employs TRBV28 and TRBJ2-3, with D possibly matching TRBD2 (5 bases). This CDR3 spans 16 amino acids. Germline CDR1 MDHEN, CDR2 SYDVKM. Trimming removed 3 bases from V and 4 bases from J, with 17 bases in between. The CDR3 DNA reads TGTGCCAGCAGTTTTCCGGCTAGCAAAAAACCAGATACGCAGTATTTT. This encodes CASSFPASKKPDTQYF.

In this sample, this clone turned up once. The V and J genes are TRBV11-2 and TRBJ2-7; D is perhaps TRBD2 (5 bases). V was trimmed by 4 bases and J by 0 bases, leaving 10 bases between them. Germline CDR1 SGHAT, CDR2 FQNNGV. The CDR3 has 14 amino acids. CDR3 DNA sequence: TGTGCCAGCAGCTCCGTAGGAGGCTCCTACGAGCAGTACTTC. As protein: CASSSVGGSYEQYF.

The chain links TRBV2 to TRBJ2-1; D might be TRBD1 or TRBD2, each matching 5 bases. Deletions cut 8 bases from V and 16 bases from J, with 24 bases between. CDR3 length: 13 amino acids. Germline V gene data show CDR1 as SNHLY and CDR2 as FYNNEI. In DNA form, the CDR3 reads TGTGCCAGCCAGTCGGAGACCGGGACGTTCGAATTCTTC. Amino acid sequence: CASQSETGTFEFF.

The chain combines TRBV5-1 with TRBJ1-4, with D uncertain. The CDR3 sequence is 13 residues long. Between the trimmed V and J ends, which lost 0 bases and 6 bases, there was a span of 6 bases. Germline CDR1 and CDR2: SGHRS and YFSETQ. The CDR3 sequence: CASSLERDEKLFF. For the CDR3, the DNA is TGCGCCAGCAGCTTGGAAAGGGATGAAAAACTGTTTTTT.

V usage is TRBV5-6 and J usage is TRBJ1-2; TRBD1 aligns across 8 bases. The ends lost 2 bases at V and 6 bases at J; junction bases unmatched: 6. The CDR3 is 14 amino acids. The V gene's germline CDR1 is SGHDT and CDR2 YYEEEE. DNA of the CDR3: TGTGCCAGCAGCTTCGGACAGGGCGCGGATGGCTACACCTTC. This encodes CASSFGQGADGYTF. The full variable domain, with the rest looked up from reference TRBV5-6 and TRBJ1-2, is DAGVTQSPTHLIKTRGQQVTLRCSPKSGHDTVSWYQQALGQGPQFIFQYYEEEERQRGNFPDRFSGHQFPNYSSELNVNALLLGDSALYLCASSFGQGADGYTFGSGTRLTVV.

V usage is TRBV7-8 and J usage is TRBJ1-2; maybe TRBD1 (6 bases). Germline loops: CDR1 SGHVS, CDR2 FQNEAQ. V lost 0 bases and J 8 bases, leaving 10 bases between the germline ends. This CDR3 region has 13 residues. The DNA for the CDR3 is TGTGCCAGCAGCTTAGCGGGGGCGAAAGGCTACACCTTC. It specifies CASSLAGAKGYTF.

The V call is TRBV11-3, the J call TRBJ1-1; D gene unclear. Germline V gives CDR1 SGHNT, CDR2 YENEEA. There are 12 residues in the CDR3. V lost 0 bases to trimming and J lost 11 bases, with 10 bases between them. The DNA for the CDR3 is TGTGCCAGCAGCTTAGACGGAGGAAACGCTTTCTTT. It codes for CASSLDGGNAFF. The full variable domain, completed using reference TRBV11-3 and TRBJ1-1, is EAGVVQSPRYKIIEKKQPVAFWCNPISGHNTLYWYLQNLGQGPELLIRYENEEAVDDSQLPKDRFSAERLKGVDSTLKIQPAELGDSAVYLCASSLDGGNAFFGQGTRLTVV.

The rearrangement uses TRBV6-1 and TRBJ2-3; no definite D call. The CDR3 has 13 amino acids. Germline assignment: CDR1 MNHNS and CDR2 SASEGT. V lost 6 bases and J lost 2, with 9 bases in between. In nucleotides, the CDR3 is TGTGCCAGCAGCTCCTCTCACACAGATACGCAGTATTTT. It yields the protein CASSSSHTDTQYF.

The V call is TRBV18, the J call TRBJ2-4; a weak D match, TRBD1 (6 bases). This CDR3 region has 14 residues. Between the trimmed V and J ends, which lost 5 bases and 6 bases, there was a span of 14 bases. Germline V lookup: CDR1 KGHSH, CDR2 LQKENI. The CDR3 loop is CASSKGQGTNIQYF. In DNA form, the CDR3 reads TGTGCCAGCTCAAAAGGGCAGGGGACAAACATTCAGTACTTC. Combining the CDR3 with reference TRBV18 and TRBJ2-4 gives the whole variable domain NAGVMQNPRHLVRRRGQEARLRCSPMKGHSHVYWYRQLPEEGLKFMVYLQKENIIDESGMPKERFSAEFPKEGPSILRIQQVVRGDSAAYFCASSKGQGTNIQYFGAGTRLSVL.

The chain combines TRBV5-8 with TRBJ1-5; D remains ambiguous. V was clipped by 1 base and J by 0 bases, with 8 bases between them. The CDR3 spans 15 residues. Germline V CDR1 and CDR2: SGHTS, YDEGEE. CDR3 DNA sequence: TGTGCCAGCAGCTTGTCTGGGTATAGCAATCAGCCCCAGCATTTT. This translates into CASSLSGYSNQPQHF.